In this sample, the clone carrying this TCR beta chain turned up a few times. Germline V gene data show CDR1 as MDHEN and CDR2 as SYDVKM. CDR3 length: 15 amino acids. With 2 bases clipped from V and 5 bases from J, the junction kept 4 bases outside the gene matches. Since all of the isolated RNA was reverse transcribed, expressed TCRB transcripts were what got sequenced. Generated by immunoSEQ multiplex PCR, the TCRdb table keeps only in-frame clones and is missing some. The profile shows under 950,000 clones, roughly 17% of them singletons. The data were obtained in a study of beta chain features in type 1 diabetes.

Sequenced input: naive CD4+ T cells from blood. This chain links TRBV28 with TRBJ2-1; 9 bases fit TRBD2. The receptor was derived from a woman aged 18-29 years in good health. The CDR3 protein is CASSLAASGDNEQFF. The CDR3 nucleotides are TGTGCCAGCAGTTTAGCGGCTAGCGGGGACAATGAGCAGTTCTTC. Full variable domain (remainder filled in from reference TRBV28 and TRBJ2-1): DVKVTQSSRYLVKRTGEKVFLECVQDMDHENMFWYRQDPGLGLRLIYFSYDVKMKEKGDIPEGYSVSREKKERFSLILESASTNQTSMYLCASSLAASGDNEQFFGPGTRLTVL.